This T cell receptor (beta chain) was captured by sequencing in a study of identical twins. General study points: Twins shared beta out-of-frame sequences in excess, but this excess was weaker. Zero-insertion results could be subject to partial confounding by invariant MAIT and iNKT cells.

Trimming removed 1 base from V and 2 bases from J; junction bases left unmatched: 3. The CDR3 is made up of 15 amino acids. In germline, CDR1 is LGHDT, CDR2 YNNKEL (reference sequence). A single record per CDR3 protein comes from TCRdb applying MiXCR to the 5' RACE reads. The table includes 200,000 to 250,000 distinct CDR3 sequences, under 10% detected once. Healthy Caucasian donors formed the entire cohort. This clonotype occurred many times. The antigen is not known. This sample was also put to use in a study of yellow fever vaccine responses in identical twins.

The sequencing input was memory (CD45RO+) T cells sorted from blood. This TCR derives from a woman between 18 and 29 years old in good health. The J gene is TRBJ2-3, the V gene TRBV3-1; the match to TRBD2 covers 7 bases. The CDR3 sequence: CASSQGLAVTDTQYF. Here the CDR3 DNA reads TGTGCCAGCAGCCAAGGCCTAGCGGTCACAGATACGCAGTATTTT.